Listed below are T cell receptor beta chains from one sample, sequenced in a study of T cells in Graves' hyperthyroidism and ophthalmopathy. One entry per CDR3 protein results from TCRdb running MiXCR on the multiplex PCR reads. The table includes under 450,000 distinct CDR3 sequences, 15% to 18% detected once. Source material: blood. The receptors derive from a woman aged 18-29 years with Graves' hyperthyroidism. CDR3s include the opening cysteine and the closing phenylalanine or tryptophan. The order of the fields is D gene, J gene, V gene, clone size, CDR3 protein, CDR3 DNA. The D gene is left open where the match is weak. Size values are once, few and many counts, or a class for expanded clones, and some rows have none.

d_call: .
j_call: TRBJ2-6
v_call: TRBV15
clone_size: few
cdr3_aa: CATSREARDYSGANVLTF
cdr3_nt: TGTGCCACCAGCAGAGAGGCCAGAGACTACTCTGGGGCCAACGTCCTGACTTTC

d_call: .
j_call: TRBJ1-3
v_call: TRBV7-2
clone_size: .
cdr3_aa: CASSLPPRAGNTIYF
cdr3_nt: TGTGCCAGCAGCTTACCCCCCAGGGCTGGAAACACCATATATTTT

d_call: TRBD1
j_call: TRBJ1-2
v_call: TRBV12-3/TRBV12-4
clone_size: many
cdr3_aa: CASSFGQGLVNYGYTF
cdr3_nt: TGTGCCAGCAGTTTCGGACAGGGGCTGGTTAACTATGGCTACACCTTC

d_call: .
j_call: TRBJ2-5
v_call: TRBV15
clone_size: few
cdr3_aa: CATSRARLRGRSQETQYF
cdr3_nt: TGTGCCACCAGCAGAGCAAGGCTAAGGGGGAGGTCTCAAGAGACCCAGTACTTC

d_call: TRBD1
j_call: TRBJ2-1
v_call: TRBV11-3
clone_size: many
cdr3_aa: CASSLTGQAYNEQFF
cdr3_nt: TGTGCCAGCAGCTTAACTGGACAGGCGTACAATGAGCAGTTCTTC

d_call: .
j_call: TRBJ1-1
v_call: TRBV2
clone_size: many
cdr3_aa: CASQRGPNTEAFF
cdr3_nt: TGTGCCAGCCAAAGGGGCCCGAACACTGAAGCTTTCTTT

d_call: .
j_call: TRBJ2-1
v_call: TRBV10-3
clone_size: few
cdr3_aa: CAISEIDEQFF
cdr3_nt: TGTGCCATCAGTGAAATCGATGAGCAGTTCTTC

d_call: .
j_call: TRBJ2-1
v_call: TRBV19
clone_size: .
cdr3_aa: CASTESPGRRNNEQFF
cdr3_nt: TGTGCCAGTACCGAATCTCCGGGACGGAGAAACAATGAGCAGTTCTTC

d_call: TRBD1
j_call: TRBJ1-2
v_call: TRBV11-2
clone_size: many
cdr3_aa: CASSLVRDRGNGYTF
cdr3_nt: TGTGCCAGCAGCTTAGTCCGGGACAGGGGCAATGGCTACACCTTC

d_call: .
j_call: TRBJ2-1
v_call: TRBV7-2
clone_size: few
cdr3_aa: CASSVTGTEQFF
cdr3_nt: TGTGCCAGCAGCGTCACAGGGACTGAGCAGTTCTTC

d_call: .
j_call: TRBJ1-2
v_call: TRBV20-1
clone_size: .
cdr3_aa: CSGVRQDYGYTF
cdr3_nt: TGCAGTGGGGTTCGCCAGGACTATGGCTACACCTTC

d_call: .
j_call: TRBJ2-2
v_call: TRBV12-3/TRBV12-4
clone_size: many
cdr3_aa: CASSLGDAGELFF
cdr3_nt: TGTGCCAGCAGTTTAGGGGATGCCGGGGAGCTGTTTTTT

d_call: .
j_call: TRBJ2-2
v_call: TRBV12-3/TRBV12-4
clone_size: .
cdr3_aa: CASSSVNTGELFF
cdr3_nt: TGTGCCAGCAGCTCCGTGAACACCGGGGAGCTGTTTTTT

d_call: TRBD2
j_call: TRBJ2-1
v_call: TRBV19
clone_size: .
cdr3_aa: CASSMFSPVATSIYLYNEQFF
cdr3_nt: TGTGCCAGTAGTATGTTTTCCCCCGTAGCGACTAGCATATACCTCTACAATGAGCAGTTCTTC

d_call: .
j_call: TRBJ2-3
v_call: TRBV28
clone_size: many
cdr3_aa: CASRSITDTQYF
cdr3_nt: TGTGCCAGCAGGAGCATCACAGATACGCAGTATTTT

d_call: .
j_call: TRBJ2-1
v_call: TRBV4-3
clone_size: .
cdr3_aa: CASSQDLLRVGLYNEQFF
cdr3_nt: TGCGCCAGCAGCCAAGACCTATTGCGGGTGGGGCTCTACAATGAGCAGTTCTTC

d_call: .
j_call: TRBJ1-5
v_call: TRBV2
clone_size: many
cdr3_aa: CASSEDRGWHQPQHF
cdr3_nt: TGTGCCAGCAGTGAAGACCGGGGGTGGCATCAGCCCCAGCATTTT

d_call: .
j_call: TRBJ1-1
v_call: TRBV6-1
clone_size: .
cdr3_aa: CASNHGGSGTEAFF
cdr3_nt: TGTGCCAGCAACCACGGCGGTAGTGGCACTGAAGCTTTCTTT

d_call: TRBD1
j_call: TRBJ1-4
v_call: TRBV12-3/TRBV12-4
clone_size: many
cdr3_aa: CASTGQAGEKLFF
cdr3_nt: TGTGCCTCGACCGGACAGGCTGGCGAAAAACTGTTTTTT

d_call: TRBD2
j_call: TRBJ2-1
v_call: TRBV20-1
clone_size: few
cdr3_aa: CSAHSSGDEQFF
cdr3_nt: TGCAGTGCCCATTCGAGCGGGGATGAGCAGTTCTTC

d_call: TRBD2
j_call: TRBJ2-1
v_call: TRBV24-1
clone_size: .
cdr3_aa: CASGPSGSDEQFF
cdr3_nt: TGTGCCTCAGGACCTAGCGGGAGCGATGAGCAGTTCTTC

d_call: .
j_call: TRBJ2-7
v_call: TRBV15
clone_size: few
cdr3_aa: CATSRDPSLHEQYF
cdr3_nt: TGTGCCACCAGCAGAGATCCCAGCTTGCACGAGCAGTACTTC

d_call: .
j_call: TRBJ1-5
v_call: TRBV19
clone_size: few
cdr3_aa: CASSIEARRGNNQPQHF
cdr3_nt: TGTGCCAGTAGTATAGAGGCTAGGAGGGGAAACAATCAGCCCCAGCATTTT

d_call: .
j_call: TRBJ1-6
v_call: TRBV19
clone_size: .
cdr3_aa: CASSIGAGTSYRPLHF
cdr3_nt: TGTGCCAGTAGTATAGGGGCCGGGACTTCATATAGGCCCCTCCACTTT

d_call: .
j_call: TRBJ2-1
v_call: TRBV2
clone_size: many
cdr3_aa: CASNRGSYNEQFF
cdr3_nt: TGTGCCAGCAACCGGGGCTCCTACAATGAGCAGTTCTTC

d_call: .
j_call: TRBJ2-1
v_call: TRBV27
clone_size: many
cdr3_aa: CASTVGGANLEQFF
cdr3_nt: TGTGCCAGCACCGTTGGGGGGGCCAACCTCGAGCAGTTCTTC

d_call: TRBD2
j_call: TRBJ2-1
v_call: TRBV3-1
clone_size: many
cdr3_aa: CASSQGGLAGGYSYNEQFF
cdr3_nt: TGTGCCAGCAGCCAAGGGGGACTAGCGGGAGGGTACTCCTACAATGAGCAGTTCTTC

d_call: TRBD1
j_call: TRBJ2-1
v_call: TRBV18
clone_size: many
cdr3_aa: CASSPPSGGAVNEQFF
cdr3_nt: TGTGCCAGCTCACCACCGTCAGGGGGCGCGGTCAATGAGCAGTTCTTC

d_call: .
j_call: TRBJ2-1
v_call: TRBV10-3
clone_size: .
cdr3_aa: CAITDVSYNEQFF
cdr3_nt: TGTGCCATCACCGACGTTAGTTACAATGAGCAGTTCTTC

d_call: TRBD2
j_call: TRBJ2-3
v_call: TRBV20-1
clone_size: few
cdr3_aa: CSATSRLAGRTDTQYF
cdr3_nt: TGCAGTGCGACCTCGAGACTAGCGGGACGCACAGATACGCAGTATTTT

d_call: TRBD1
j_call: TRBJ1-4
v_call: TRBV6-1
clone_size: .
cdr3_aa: CASSWDRGETNEKLFF
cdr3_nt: TGTGCCAGCAGTTGGGACAGGGGGGAAACTAATGAAAAACTGTTTTTT

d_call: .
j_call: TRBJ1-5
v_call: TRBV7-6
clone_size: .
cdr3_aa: CASSLESGRQPQHF
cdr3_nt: TGTGCCAGCAGCTTAGAGTCAGGACGTCAGCCCCAGCATTTT

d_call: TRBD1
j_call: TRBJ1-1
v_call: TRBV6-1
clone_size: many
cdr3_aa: CASSSPQGADTEAFF
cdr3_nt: TGTGCCAGCAGTTCCCCACAGGGGGCGGACACTGAAGCTTTCTTT

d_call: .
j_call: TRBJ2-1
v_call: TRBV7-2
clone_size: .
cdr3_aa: CASSSPWGNEQFF
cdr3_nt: TGTGCCAGCAGCTCACCGTGGGGCAATGAGCAGTTCTTC

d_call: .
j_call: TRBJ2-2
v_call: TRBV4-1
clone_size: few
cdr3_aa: CASSQRQGSTGELFF
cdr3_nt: TGCGCCAGCAGCCAAAGGCAGGGTAGCACCGGGGAGCTGTTTTTT

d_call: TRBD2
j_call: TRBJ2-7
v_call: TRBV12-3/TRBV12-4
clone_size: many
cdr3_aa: CASSYLAGGYEQYF
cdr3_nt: TGTGCCAGCAGTTACCTAGCGGGGGGGTACGAGCAGTACTTC

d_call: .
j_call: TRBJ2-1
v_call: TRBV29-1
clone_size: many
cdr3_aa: CSARRLDSYNEQFF
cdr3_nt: TGCAGCGCCCGCCGCCTGGACTCCTACAATGAGCAGTTCTTC